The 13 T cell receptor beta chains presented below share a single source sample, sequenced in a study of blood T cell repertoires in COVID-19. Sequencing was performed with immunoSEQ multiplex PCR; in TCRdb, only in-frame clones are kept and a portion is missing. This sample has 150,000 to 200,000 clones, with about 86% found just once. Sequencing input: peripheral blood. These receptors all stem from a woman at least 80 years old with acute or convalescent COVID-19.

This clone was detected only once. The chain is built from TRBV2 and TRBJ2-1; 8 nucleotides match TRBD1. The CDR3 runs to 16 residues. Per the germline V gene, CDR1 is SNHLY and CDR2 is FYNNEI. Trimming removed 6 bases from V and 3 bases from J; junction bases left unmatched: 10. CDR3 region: CASRKYAGTGYNEQFF. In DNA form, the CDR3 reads TGTGCCAGCAGAAAATACGCCGGGACAGGCTACAATGAGCAGTTCTTC.

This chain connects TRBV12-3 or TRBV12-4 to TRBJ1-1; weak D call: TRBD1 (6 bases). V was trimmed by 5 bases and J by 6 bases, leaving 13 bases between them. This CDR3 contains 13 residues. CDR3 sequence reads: CASSKGGIAEAFF. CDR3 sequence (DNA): TGTGCCAGCAGTAAAGGGGGTATCGCTGAAGCTTTCTTT.

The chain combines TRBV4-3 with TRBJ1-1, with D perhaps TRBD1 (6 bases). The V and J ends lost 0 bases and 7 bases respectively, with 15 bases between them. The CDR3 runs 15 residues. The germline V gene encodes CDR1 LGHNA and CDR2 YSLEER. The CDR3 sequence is CASSQETRGEGEAFF. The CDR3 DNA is TGCGCCAGCAGCCAAGAGACAAGGGGGGAGGGTGAAGCTTTCTTT.

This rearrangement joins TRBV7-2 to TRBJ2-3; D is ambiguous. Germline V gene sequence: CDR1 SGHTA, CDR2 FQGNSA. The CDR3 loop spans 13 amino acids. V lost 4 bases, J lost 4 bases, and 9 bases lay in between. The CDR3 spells CASSSPLADTQYF. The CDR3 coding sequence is TGTGCCAGCAGCTCTCCCCTAGCAGATACGCAGTATTTT.

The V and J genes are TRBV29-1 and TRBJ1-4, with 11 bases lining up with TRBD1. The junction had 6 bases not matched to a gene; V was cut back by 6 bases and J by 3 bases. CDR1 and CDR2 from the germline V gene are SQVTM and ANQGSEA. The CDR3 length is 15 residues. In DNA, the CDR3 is TGCAGCGTCCGGGGACAGGGGGTAGCTAATGAAAAACTGTTTTTT. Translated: CSVRGQGVANEKLFF.

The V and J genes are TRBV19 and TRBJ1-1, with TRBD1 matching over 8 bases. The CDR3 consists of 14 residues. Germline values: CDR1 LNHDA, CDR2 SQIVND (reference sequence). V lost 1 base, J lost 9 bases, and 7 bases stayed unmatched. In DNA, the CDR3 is TGTGCCAGTAGTATAGCTGGACAGGGTGCAAAAGCTTTCTTT. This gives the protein CASSIAGQGAKAFF.

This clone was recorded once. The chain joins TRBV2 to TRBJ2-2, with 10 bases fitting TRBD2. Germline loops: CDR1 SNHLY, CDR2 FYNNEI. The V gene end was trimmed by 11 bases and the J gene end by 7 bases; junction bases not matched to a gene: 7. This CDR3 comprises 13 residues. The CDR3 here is CASFSGGSGELFF. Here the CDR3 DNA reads TGTGCCTCCTTTAGCGGGGGGAGCGGGGAGCTGTTTTTT.

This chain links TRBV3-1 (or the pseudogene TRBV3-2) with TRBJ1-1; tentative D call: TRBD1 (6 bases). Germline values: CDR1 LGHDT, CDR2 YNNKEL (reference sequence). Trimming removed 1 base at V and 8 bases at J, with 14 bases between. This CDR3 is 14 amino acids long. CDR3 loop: CASSQVSIQGEAFF. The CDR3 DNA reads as TGTGCCAGCAGCCAAGTCTCAATTCAGGGGGAAGCTTTCTTT.

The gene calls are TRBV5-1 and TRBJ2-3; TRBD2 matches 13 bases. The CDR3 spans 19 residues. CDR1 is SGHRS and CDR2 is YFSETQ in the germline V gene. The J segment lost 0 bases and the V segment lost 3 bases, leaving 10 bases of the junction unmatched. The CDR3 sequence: CASSSGLAGRGVSTDTQYF. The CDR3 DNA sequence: TGCGCCAGCAGCTCGGGACTAGCGGGGAGGGGGGTCAGCACAGATACGCAGTATTTT.

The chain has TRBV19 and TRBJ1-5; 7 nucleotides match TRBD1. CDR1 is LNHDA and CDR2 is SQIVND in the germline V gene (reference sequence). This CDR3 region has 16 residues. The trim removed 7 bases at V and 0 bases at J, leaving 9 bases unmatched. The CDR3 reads CASTPQGQYSNQPQHF. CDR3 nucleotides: TGTGCCAGTACCCCTCAGGGACAGTATAGCAATCAGCCCCAGCATTTT.

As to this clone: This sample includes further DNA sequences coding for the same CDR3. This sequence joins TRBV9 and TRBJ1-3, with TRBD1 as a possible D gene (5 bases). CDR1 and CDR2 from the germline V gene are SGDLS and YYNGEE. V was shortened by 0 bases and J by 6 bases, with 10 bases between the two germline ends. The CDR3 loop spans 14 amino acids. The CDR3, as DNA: TGTGCCAGCAGCGTAGAAGGGGTGGCAAACACCATATATTTT. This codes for CASSVEGVANTIYF. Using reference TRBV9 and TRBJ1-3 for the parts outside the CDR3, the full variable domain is DSGVTQTPKHLITATGQRVTLRCSPRSGDLSVYWYQQSLDQGLQFLIQYYNGEERAKGNILERFSAQQFPDLHSELNLSSLELGDSALYFCASSVEGVANTIYFGEGSWLTVV.

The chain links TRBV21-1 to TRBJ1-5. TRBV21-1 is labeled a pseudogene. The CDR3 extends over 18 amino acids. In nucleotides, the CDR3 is TGTGCCAGCAGCAACAATCAGGCCGCGACGGGAGGCAATCAGCCCCAGCATTTT. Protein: CASSNNQAATGGNQPQHF.

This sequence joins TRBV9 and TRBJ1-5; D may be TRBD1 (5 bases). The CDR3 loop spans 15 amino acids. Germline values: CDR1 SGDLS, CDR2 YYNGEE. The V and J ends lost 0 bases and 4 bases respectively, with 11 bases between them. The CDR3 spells CASSVGGGPNQPQHF. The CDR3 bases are TGTGCCAGCAGCGTAGGGGGCGGACCTAATCAGCCCCAGCATTTT.